The 8 T cell receptor beta chains below come from one sample, sequenced in a study of neurological immune-mediated disorders. MiXCR, run by TCRdb on the 5' RACE reads, gives a single entry per CDR3 protein. This table holds 13,000 to 15,000 distinct CDR3 sequences, roughly 13% found once. Specimen: CD8+ T cells from blood. The receptors were sampled from a female donor with HTLV-1-associated myelopathy (HAM/TSP).

This clonotype was recorded at least ten times. In DNA form, the CDR3 reads TGTGCCAGCAGCTTAGGGGACTACGTCTCCTACGAGCAGTACTTC. This encodes CASSLGDYVSYEQYF. The chain couples TRBV7-6 to TRBJ2-7, with TRBD2 identical over 7 bases. Germline-derived CDR1 and CDR2 are SGHVS and FNYEAQ. The junction had 3 bases not matched to a gene; V was cut back by 1 base and J by 0 bases. The CDR3 extends over 15 amino acids.

The V call is TRBV5-1, the J call TRBJ2-7, with D possibly matching TRBD1 (6 bases). CDR1 and CDR2 (germline): SGHRS, YFSETQ. The germline V and J ends were trimmed by 3 bases and 3 bases, with 13 bases remaining between them. The CDR3 consists of 14 residues. The CDR3 loop is CASSSDWTVYEQYF. The CDR3 DNA sequence: TGCGCCAGCAGCTCCGATTGGACAGTCTACGAGCAGTACTTC.

This clonotype was picked up many times. This rearrangement joins TRBV6-5 to TRBJ2-7; D is perhaps TRBD2 (6 bases). CDR3 length equals 13 residues. Germline CDR1 reads MNHEY; CDR2 reads SVGAGI. V was shortened by 2 bases and J by 2 bases, with 7 bases between the two germline ends. This CDR3 is CASSYPGAYEQYF. The CDR3 coding sequence is TGTGCCAGCAGTTACCCGGGGGCCTACGAGCAGTACTTC.

This clonotype was observed many times. The chain combines TRBV14 with TRBJ2-2; D possibly corresponds to TRBD1 (5 bases). The V end was cut by 1 base, the J end by 5 bases, with 14 bases between. CDR1 is SGHDN and CDR2 is FVKESK in the germline V gene. The CDR3 spans 16 residues. DNA of the CDR3: TGTGCCAGCAGCCAAGGGACAAACTGGGATACCGGGGAGCTGTTTTTT. Translated, it gives CASSQGTNWDTGELFF.

This clonotype occurred many times. The chain employs TRBV5-1 and TRBJ2-2; tentatively, D is TRBD2 (6 bases). This CDR3 region has 16 residues. Trimming removed 5 bases from V and 1 base from J, with 15 bases in between. Germline V lookup: CDR1 SGHRS, CDR2 YFSETQ. This CDR3 is CASRSSTRLNTGELFF. The CDR3 DNA is TGCGCCAGCAGATCGTCGACTAGGTTGAACACCGGGGAGCTGTTTTTT. Full variable domain (rest looked up from reference TRBV5-1 and TRBJ2-2): KAGVTQTPRYLIKTRGQQVTLSCSPISGHRSVSWYQQTPGQGLQFLFEYFSETQRNKGNFPGRFSGRQFSNSRSEMNVSTLELGDSALYLCASRSSTRLNTGELFFGEGSRLTVL.

This clonotype was observed at least ten times. The chain combines TRBV6-5 with TRBJ2-3; 10 bases agree with TRBD2. The ends lost 2 bases at V and 5 bases at J; junction bases unmatched: 10. Germline values: CDR1 MNHEY, CDR2 SVGAGI. The CDR3 totals 17 residues. The CDR3 DNA sequence: TGTGCCAGCAGTTACCTTCCTAGCGGGGGCAGGGAAGATACGCAGTATTTT. Translated, it gives CASSYLPSGGREDTQYF.

The table lists this clonotype with many counts. The gene calls are TRBV5-1 and TRBJ1-3; 9 bases match TRBD1. The CDR3 is 17 amino acids. V lost 4 bases, J lost 0 bases, and 8 bases stayed unmatched. Germline CDR1 is SGHRS and CDR2 is YFSETQ. The CDR3 DNA is TGCGCCAGCAGCGAGGGACAGGGCGGCATCTCTGGAAACACCATATATTTT. This translates into CASSEGQGGISGNTIYF.

The chain recombines TRBV27 with TRBJ2-1; 9 nucleotides agree with TRBD1. This CDR3 has 13 amino acids. CDR1 and CDR2 (germline): MNHEY, SMNVEV (reference sequence). With V trimmed by 5 bases and J by 10 bases, 6 bases remained unmatched. CDR3 DNA: TGTGCCAGCAGTCCTGGACAGGGGTTCGAGCAGTTCTTC. This encodes CASSPGQGFEQFF.